Below, 23 T cell receptor beta chains from the same sample are listed, as sequenced in a study of shared clonotypes between healthy human individuals. This table comes from immunoSEQ multiplex PCR, and its TCRdb copy is limited to in-frame clones, with some not included. The sample shows about 580,000 clones, about 98% of them seen only once. Naivety among CD8 cells was defined by CD45RO negativity and positive CCR7 selection, thereby excluding terminally differentiated effector memory CD45RA+ cells. The sequenced material came from naive CD8+ T cells sorted from blood. These receptors were collected from a man aged 25-45 years in good health.

The rearrangement uses TRBV7-7 and TRBJ2-1, with 7 bases matching TRBD2. Germline loops: CDR1 SSHAT, CDR2 FNYEAQ (reference sequence). The ends lost 1 base at V and 5 bases at J; junction bases unmatched: 14. This CDR3 contains 18 residues. In DNA, the CDR3 is TGTGCCAGCAGCTTAGTCGGTGGGAGGGACTATCACAACAATGAGCAGTTCTTC. As protein: CASSLVGGRDYHNNEQFF.

This clone has only one observation. CDR3 DNA: TGTGCCATCAGCACGGACAGGAGTGGCTACACCTTC. This encodes CAISTDRSGYTF. The rearrangement uses TRBV10-3 and TRBJ1-2; 7 positions match TRBD1. CDR3 length equals 12 residues. The ends lost 6 bases at V and 7 bases at J; junction bases unmatched: 5. Germline V gene data show CDR1 as ENHRY and CDR2 as SYGVKD.

This chain links TRBV13 with TRBJ1-2, with 7 positions matching TRBD1. The V gene's germline CDR1 is PRHDT and CDR2 FYEKMQ (reference sequence). The CDR3 is made up of 13 amino acids. The J segment lost 8 bases and the V segment lost 1 base, leaving 4 bases of the junction unmatched. The CDR3 reads CASSLEPTGGYTF. CDR3 in DNA: TGTGCCAGCAGCTTAGAACCGACAGGGGGCTACACCTTC.

On this clone: At one boundary the junction diverges from the germline segment, which might be a read error. The V and J genes are TRBV7-7 and TRBJ2-5; D possibly corresponds to TRBD2 (5 bases). Germline CDR1 SSHAT, CDR2 FNYEAQ (reference sequence). There are 16 residues in the CDR3. In DNA form, the CDR3 reads TGTGCTAGCAGCCCAACAGAGGGTGTACGGGGAGAGACCCAGTACTTC. Translation: CASSPTEGVRGETQYF.

CDR3 sequence reads: CASSGGLQGAQWETQYF. In DNA, the CDR3 is TGCGCCAGCAGCGGGGGATTACAGGGTGCCCAGTGGGAGACCCAGTACTTC. The chain employs TRBV5-1 and TRBJ2-5; tentatively, D is TRBD1 (6 bases). CDR3 length: 17 amino acids. The V end was cut by 4 bases, the J end by 5 bases, with 24 bases between. The germline gives CDR1 SGHRS, CDR2 YFSETQ.

This clone showed up just once. The V and J genes are TRBV29-1 and TRBJ2-7; D possibly matches TRBD1 or TRBD2 (5 bases each). The CDR3 has 14 residues. Trimming pared 4 bases from V and 2 bases from J, leaving 15 bases between. Germline CDR1 and CDR2: SQVTM and ANQGSEA. CDR3 amino acids: CSVVPGTGTYEQYF. The CDR3 DNA reads as TGCAGCGTTGTCCCCGGGACCGGGACCTACGAGCAGTACTTC.

This sequence joins TRBV6-5 and TRBJ2-1; D tentatively reads TRBD1 or TRBD2 (5 bases each). Trimming shortened V by 8 bases and J by 3 bases, and 11 bases separated the two germline ends. Germline V lookup: CDR1 MNHEY, CDR2 SVGAGI. The CDR3 runs 13 residues. The DNA for the CDR3 is TGTGCCAGCCACGGGACGGGCTACAATGAGCAGTTCTTC. It codes for CASHGTGYNEQFF.

The chain has TRBV7-2 and TRBJ1-2, with D maybe TRBD1 (6 bases). The CDR3 covers 15 residues. V was pared by 11 bases and J by 4 bases, with 23 bases between. From germline, CDR1 is SGHTA and CDR2 FQGNSA. CDR3 sequence: CARRPPRGGLYGYTF. CDR3 bases: TGTGCCCGGCGACCACCAAGGGGGGGCCTCTATGGCTACACCTTC.

The chain links TRBV18 to TRBJ2-3, with D possibly matching TRBD2 (5 bases). Trimming took off 6 bases at V and 0 bases at J, with 10 bases between the two ends. This CDR3 is built from 14 residues. Per the germline V gene, CDR1 is KGHSH and CDR2 is LQKENI. CDR3 protein: CASSPGMSTDTQYF. In nucleotides, the CDR3 is TGTGCCAGCTCCCCGGGGATGAGCACAGATACGCAGTATTTT.

This chain joins TRBV7-6 and TRBJ2-1, with D perhaps matching TRBD2 (5 bases). CDR3 length: 15 residues. Trimming cost V 1 base and J 1 base, with 8 bases left between them. Germline V gene lookup returns CDR1 SGHVS and CDR2 FNYEAQ. The DNA of the CDR3 is TGTGCCAGCAGCTTAGGAGGGAATTCCTACAATGAGCAGTTCTTC. Amino acid sequence: CASSLGGNSYNEQFF.

The chain joins TRBV29-1 to TRBJ2-7; TRBD2 matches 12 bases. Germline loops: CDR1 SQVTM, CDR2 ANQGSEA. The CDR3 is 16 residues long. Trimming at V came to 1 base and at J to 0 bases, leaving 4 bases not matched to a gene. The chain's CDR3 is CSVEGTSGVSSYEQYF. DNA for the CDR3: TGCAGCGTTGAAGGGACTAGCGGGGTGAGCTCCTACGAGCAGTACTTC.

The CDR3 loop reads CASSSGTLEGPQHF. CDR3 coding DNA: TGTGCCAGTAGTTCAGGGACCCTGGAGGGACCCCAGCATTTT. J is TRBJ1-5 and V is TRBV19; possibly TRBD1 for D (5 bases). CDR3 length: 14 residues. The V and J ends lost 5 bases and 10 bases respectively, with 18 bases between them. Germline lookup yields CDR1 LNHDA and CDR2 SQIVND (reference sequence).

The chain carries TRBV11-2 and TRBJ2-1, with D possibly being TRBD2 (6 bases). Germline V CDR1 and CDR2: SGHAT, FQNNGV. V lost 1 base and J lost 6, with 16 bases in between. CDR3 length equals 16 residues. The CDR3 is CASSLATSLKINEQFF. CDR3 bases: TGTGCCAGCAGCTTAGCAACTAGCCTGAAAATCAATGAGCAGTTCTTC.

This clone has just one count. J is TRBJ2-7 and V is TRBV6-5, with D possibly TRBD2 on 6 matching bases. Per the germline V gene, CDR1 is MNHEY and CDR2 is SVGAGI. The CDR3 extends over 14 amino acids. The V end was cut by 5 bases, the J end by 4 bases, with 15 bases between. As DNA, the CDR3 is TGTGCCAGCAGTCTTGGAGGGCCCGGGTACGAGCAGTACTTC. Protein: CASSLGGPGYEQYF.

The gene calls are TRBV9 and TRBJ2-7; no reliable D call. Germline-derived CDR1 and CDR2 are SGDLS and YYNGEE. This CDR3 spans 18 amino acids. V was clipped by 4 bases and J by 0 bases, with 23 bases between them. CDR3 amino acids: CASSPRNLGSQYSYEQYF. The DNA for the CDR3 is TGTGCCAGCAGCCCTAGGAACCTGGGATCCCAATACTCCTACGAGCAGTACTTC.

This sequence joins TRBV7-9 and TRBJ2-7, with D possibly matching TRBD2 (6 bases). The CDR3 loop spans 14 amino acids. Trimming stripped 5 bases from V and 0 bases from J, with 11 bases between. The germline CDR1 and CDR2 sequences are SEHNR and FQNEAQ (reference sequence). The CDR3 nucleotides are TGTGCCAGCAGCCCCTTCGGGGGCTCCTACGAGCAGTACTTC. The encoded protein is CASSPFGGSYEQYF.

The chain combines TRBV7-6 with TRBJ2-7; D is unresolved. Trimming took 3 bases from V and 0 from J, leaving 9 bases between them. The CDR3 is 14 amino acids. The V gene's germline CDR1 is SGHVS and CDR2 FNYEAQ. The CDR3 is CASSFSASSYEQYF. CDR3 nucleotides: TGTGCCAGCAGCTTTTCAGCCTCCTCCTACGAGCAGTACTTC. Full variable domain (missing parts from reference TRBV7-6 and TRBJ2-7): GAGVSQSPRYKVTKRGQDVALRCDPISGHVSLYWYRQALGQGPEFLTYFNYEAQQDKSGLPNDRFSAERPEGSISTLTIQRTEQRDSAMYRCASSFSASSYEQYFGPGTRLTVT.

This clone was seen once. The chain joins TRBV5-1 to TRBJ1-1; the D gene is possibly TRBD1 (5 bases). V lost 3 bases and J 4 bases, leaving 19 bases between the germline ends. CDR3 length equals 16 residues. CDR1 SGHRS and CDR2 YFSETQ come from the germline V gene. Written as DNA, the CDR3 is TGCGCCAGCAGCTCGGGGACCGGACAAGCAGGCACTGAAGCTTTCTTT. This codes for CASSSGTGQAGTEAFF.

The chain combines TRBV5-4 with TRBJ1-1; tentative D call: TRBD1 (5 bases). V was clipped by 6 bases and J by 6 bases, with 12 bases between them. CDR3 size: 12 residues. Germline V gene data show CDR1 as SGHNT and CDR2 as YYREEE (reference sequence). CDR3 coding DNA: TGTGCCAGCAACCGGGGGGGGGCTGAAGCTTTCTTT. Translation gives CASNRGGAEAFF. The full variable domain, with the rest looked up from reference TRBV5-4 and TRBJ1-1, is ETGVTQSPTHLIKTRGQQVTLRCSSQSGHNTVSWYQQALGQGPQFIFQYYREEENGRGNFPPRFSGLQFPNYSSELNVNALELDDSALYLCASNRGGAEAFFGQGTRLTVV.

The CDR3 loop reads CAISMGFGMSSYEQYF. CDR3 DNA sequence: TGTGCCATCAGTATGGGATTTGGGATGAGCTCCTACGAGCAGTACTTC. The chain joins TRBV10-3 to TRBJ2-7; no clear D. CDR1 ENHRY and CDR2 SYGVKD come from the germline V gene. The V and J ends lost 5 bases and 0 bases respectively, with 17 bases between them. The CDR3 runs to 16 residues.

The chain combines TRBV19 with TRBJ2-7, with a weak D call TRBD2 (6 bases). Germline CDR1 and CDR2: LNHDA and SQIVND (reference sequence). The CDR3 is 15 residues long. V lost 2 bases and J 1 base, leaving 12 bases between the germline ends. The CDR3 is CASSIQASESYEQYF. The DNA of the CDR3 is TGTGCCAGTAGTATACAGGCTAGCGAATCCTACGAGCAGTACTTC.

This rearrangement joins TRBV29-1 to TRBJ2-1, with a possible D match to TRBD2 (6 bases). This CDR3 contains 17 residues. The V gene lost 6 bases and the J gene lost 1 base, with 22 bases spanning the gap. Germline V lookup: CDR1 SQVTM, CDR2 ANQGSEA. CDR3 nucleotide sequence: TGCAGCGTAGAGTTAGCGGAGGGCTTTCAATCCTACAATGAGCAGTTCTTC. Protein sequence: CSVELAEGFQSYNEQFF.

The chain carries TRBV7-9 and TRBJ2-2; D is unresolved. This CDR3 region has 12 residues. Germline lookup yields CDR1 SEHNR and CDR2 FQNEAQ (reference sequence). Trimming removed 9 bases at V and 0 bases at J, with 5 bases between. CDR3 sequence (DNA): TGTGCCAGTGCCACGAACACCGGGGAGCTGTTTTTT. Translating it yields CASATNTGELFF.